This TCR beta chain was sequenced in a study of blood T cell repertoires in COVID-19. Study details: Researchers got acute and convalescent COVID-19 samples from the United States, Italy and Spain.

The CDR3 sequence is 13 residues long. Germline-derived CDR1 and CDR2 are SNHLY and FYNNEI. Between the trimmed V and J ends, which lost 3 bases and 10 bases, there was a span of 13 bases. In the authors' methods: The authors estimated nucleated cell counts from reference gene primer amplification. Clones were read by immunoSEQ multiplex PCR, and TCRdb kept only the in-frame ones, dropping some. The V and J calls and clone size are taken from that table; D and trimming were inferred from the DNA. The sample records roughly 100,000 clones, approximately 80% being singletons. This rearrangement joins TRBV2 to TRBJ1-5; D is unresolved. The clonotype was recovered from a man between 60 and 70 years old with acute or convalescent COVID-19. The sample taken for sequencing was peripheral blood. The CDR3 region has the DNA TGTGCCAGCAGTGAGGCCGCCCAGGTACCCCAGCATTTT. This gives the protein CASSEAAQVPQHF.